This T cell receptor beta chain stems from a study of shared clonotypes between healthy human individuals. General study findings and limits: The authors sampled blood alone, and tissue repertoires likely differ. Rarefaction demonstrated incomplete sorted-subset sequencing despite large depth.

Regarding this clone: The target antigen is unknown. The same CDR3 also results from other DNA sequences found in this sample.

V lost 3 bases and J lost 0, with 11 bases in between. The CDR3 totals 16 residues. CDR1 KGHSH and CDR2 LQKENI come from the germline V gene. The assay was immunoSEQ multiplex PCR, and TCRdb's table has in-frame clones only and misses some. The data contain some 2.3 million clones, more than 80% of them singletons. The rearrangement links TRBV18 to TRBJ1-4; D is ambiguous. The material sequenced was naive CD4+ T cells from PBMCs. Noted subset: CD45RA+ positively selected. This clonotype was sampled from a man between 18 and 29 years old in good health. Some clones in this sample may be carry-over from other donors' samples. The CDR3 region is CASSPVAGATNEKLFF. CDR3 nucleotide sequence: TGTGCCAGCTCACCCGTGGCCGGAGCAACTAATGAAAAACTGTTTTTT.